The clone carrying this T cell receptor (beta chain) was seen only a few times. Its antigen is unidentified. Separate alpha and beta amplification began at the second PCR step. Four subsets defined by CD45RA and CD27 were sorted after CD3, CD4, CD8 and live/dead staining. The sample comes from a study of naive and memory T cell subsets. Study-wide findings and caveats: Naive repertoires, especially CD8, held a few larger clonotypes, possibly memory cells re-expressing CD45RA.

Both TRBC1 and TRBC2 were covered by a beta constant-region primer of two equimolar oligonucleotides. Four rounds of PCR amplified the ligated cDNA using nested alpha and beta constant-region primers plus SP2. In TCRdb, the UMI-ligation and nested PCR reads were re-called with MiXCR into one record per CDR3 protein. This table holds 120,000 to 150,000 distinct CDR3 sequences, about 15% found once. Germline CDR1 SGHRS, CDR2 YFSETQ. The CDR3 is made up of 15 amino acids. The V and J ends lost 4 bases and 5 bases, in that order; junction bases with no gene match: 7. The gene calls are TRBV5-1 and TRBJ2-1; 9 positions match TRBD2. The specimen sequenced was naive CD4+ T cells from blood. The clonotype comes from a human donor in good health. In DNA, the CDR3 is TGCGCCAGCAGCCCCTTAGCGGGAGTGGACAATGAGCAGTTCTTC. This encodes CASSPLAGVDNEQFF.